Shown below are 19 T cell receptor beta chains from a single sample sequenced in a study of Ad26.COV2.S vaccination and SARS-CoV-2 variants. The repertoire was sequenced with immunoSEQ multiplex PCR; TCRdb's copy has only in-frame clones and lacks some. Seen here are about 100,000 clones, around 80% observed once, and the top ten hold 17%. The source material was peripheral blood, sampled after recovery from COVID-19. These receptors were obtained from a human donor who had recovered from COVID-19.

The chain joins TRBV2 to TRBJ2-2, with a tentative D call TRBD1 (5 bases). With 5 bases removed from V and 0 bases from J, the gap between germline ends came to 10 bases. Germline V gives CDR1 SNHLY, CDR2 FYNNEI. The CDR3 covers 15 residues. This CDR3 reads CASSLGRSNTGELFF. For the CDR3, the DNA is TGTGCCAGCAGTCTGGGGCGATCGAACACCGGGGAGCTGTTTTTT. Full variable domain (outside the CDR3, taken from reference TRBV2 and TRBJ2-2): EPEVTQTPSHQVTQMGQEVILRCVPISNHLYFYWYRQILGQKVEFLVSFYNNEISEKSEIFDDQFSVERPDGSNFTLKIRSTKLEDSAMYFCASSLGRSNTGELFFGEGSRLTVL.

The chain employs TRBV28 and TRBJ1-2; possibly TRBD1 for D (6 bases). Germline lookup yields CDR1 MDHEN and CDR2 SYDVKM. The CDR3 has 16 residues. Trimming took 4 bases from V and 4 from J, leaving 19 bases between them. The CDR3 loop is CASSSRFGGASYGYTF. In DNA form, the CDR3 reads TGTGCCAGCAGTTCCCGTTTTGGGGGGGCGAGCTATGGCTACACCTTC.

The genes are TRBV6-4 and TRBJ2-1; 8 bases are a match to TRBD2. Germline V gene data show CDR1 as MRHNA and CDR2 as SNTAGT. J was trimmed by 12 bases and V by 4 bases; bases with no gene match: 8. CDR3 length: 13 residues. CDR3 in amino acids: CASSGRSGGGQFF. Here the CDR3 DNA reads TGTGCCAGCAGTGGAAGGAGCGGGGGAGGGCAGTTCTTC.

The chain is built from TRBV3-1 (or the pseudogene TRBV3-2) and TRBJ2-3; D is perhaps TRBD2 (6 bases). The V end lost 2 bases, the J end lost 2 bases, and 17 bases lay between the germline ends. The germline V gene encodes CDR1 LGHDT and CDR2 YNNKEL (reference sequence). The CDR3 covers 17 residues. The CDR3 region has the DNA TGTGCCAGCAGCCAACCGGGACCCGGGGGAGACACAGATACGCAGTATTTT. Encoded protein: CASSQPGPGGDTDTQYF.

The CDR3 loop is CASSLTSGGDTQYF. As DNA, the CDR3 is TGTGCCAGCAGCTTGACTAGCGGGGGGGATACGCAGTATTTT. V usage is TRBV5-6 and J usage is TRBJ2-3; TRBD2 aligns across 12 bases. Germline CDR1 SGHDT, CDR2 YYEEEE. Trimming cost V 1 base and J 6 bases; bases outside gene matches: 0. This CDR3 has 14 residues.

The V and J genes are TRBV28 and TRBJ2-7; 8 bases are shared with TRBD2. Germline-derived CDR1 and CDR2 are MDHEN and SYDVKM. J lost 4 bases, V lost 5 bases, and 7 bases had no gene match. The CDR3 runs 14 residues. CDR3 protein: CASSRRGGGYEQYF. In DNA, the CDR3 is TGTGCCAGCAGTAGGCGGGGCGGGGGGTACGAGCAGTACTTC. Complete variable domain (other parts from reference TRBV28 and TRBJ2-7): DVKVTQSSRYLVKRTGEKVFLECVQDMDHENMFWYRQDPGLGLRLIYFSYDVKMKEKGDIPEGYSVSREKKERFSLILESASTNQTSMYLCASSRRGGGYEQYFGPGTRLTVT.

The chain links TRBV11-2 to TRBJ2-1, with TRBD2 as a possible D gene (6 bases). The CDR3 has 12 residues. Trimming cost V 1 base and J 9 bases, with 7 bases left between them. Germline CDR1 reads SGHAT; CDR2 reads FQNNGV. The CDR3 DNA reads as TGTGCCAGCAGCTTAGGGGGGGTTGAGCAGTTCTTC. Translation: CASSLGGVEQFF.

The chain uses TRBV5-1 and TRBJ1-1; the D is unclear. This CDR3 region has 16 residues. CDR1 is SGHRS, CDR2 YFSETQ, per germline. Trimming removed 5 bases from V and 0 bases from J, with 17 bases in between. The CDR3 spells CASSGVGKRMNTEAFF. CDR3 bases: TGCGCCAGCAGTGGGGTAGGAAAGAGGATGAACACTGAAGCTTTCTTT.

This clone has a handful of counts. V usage is TRBV28 and J usage is TRBJ1-5; D gene uncertain. Germline values: CDR1 MDHEN, CDR2 SYDVKM. This CDR3 spans 14 amino acids. V was shortened by 1 base and J by 6 bases, with 10 bases between the two germline ends. CDR3 protein: CASSLSGTGQPQHF. The CDR3 nucleotides read TGTGCCAGCAGTTTATCGGGAACGGGTCAGCCCCAGCATTTT.

The chain links TRBV30 to TRBJ2-1; 9 positions agree with TRBD1. CDR3 length: 16 amino acids. Germline lookup yields CDR1 GTSNPN and CDR2 SVGIG (reference sequence). J gave up 1 base and V 4 bases, and 8 bases lay outside the gene matches. The CDR3 sequence: CAWITPGTGSYNEQFF. The CDR3 DNA reads as TGTGCCTGGATAACCCCCGGGACAGGGTCCTACAATGAGCAGTTCTTC.

The J gene is TRBJ1-1, the V gene TRBV27; the match to TRBD1 covers 9 bases. The V gene end was trimmed by 4 bases and the J gene end by 7 bases; junction bases not matched to a gene: 4. There are 13 residues in the CDR3. Germline lookup yields CDR1 MNHEY and CDR2 SMNVEV (reference sequence). CDR3 DNA: TGTGCCAGCAGTTCTGGACAGGGGAATGAAGCTTTCTTT. Its protein is CASSSGQGNEAFF.

The chain employs TRBV7-2 and TRBJ2-1, with D perhaps matching TRBD2 (5 bases). Between the trimmed V and J ends, which lost 1 base and 8 bases, there was a span of 12 bases. This CDR3 region has 14 residues. The germline CDR1 and CDR2 sequences are SGHTA and FQGNSA. CDR3 residues: CASSLEPRADEQFF. DNA for the CDR3: TGTGCCAGCAGCTTAGAGCCGCGGGCAGATGAGCAGTTCTTC.

This clone was seen only once. The rearrangement uses TRBV6-2 or TRBV6-3 and TRBJ1-2; no reliable D call. Trimming left V 2 bases short and J 2 bases short, with 9 bases between. The CDR3 has 14 residues. Germline CDR1 MNHEY, CDR2 SVGEGT. The CDR3 reads CASSYNERNYGYTF. The CDR3 DNA sequence: TGTGCCAGCAGTTACAATGAGAGGAACTATGGCTACACCTTC.

This sequence joins TRBV24-1 and TRBJ2-3; D is perhaps TRBD2 (5 bases). From germline, CDR1 is KGHDR and CDR2 SFDVKD. The CDR3 extends over 12 amino acids. V lost 10 bases, J lost 0 bases, and 7 bases lay in between. Here the CDR3 DNA reads TGTGCCACTGGGAGTAGCACAGATACGCAGTATTTT. This sequence encodes CATGSSTDTQYF.

This clone came up a few times. The chain has TRBV2 and TRBJ1-5, with 9 positions matching TRBD1. CDR1 and CDR2 from the germline V gene are SNHLY and FYNNEI. This CDR3 has 16 residues. Germline trimming cut 1 base from V and 3 bases from J; bases unmatched to any gene: 4. CDR3 DNA: TGTGCCAGCAGTGAAGGGACAGGGGTCCACAATCAGCCCCAGCATTTT. Amino acid sequence: CASSEGTGVHNQPQHF. Full variable domain (rest looked up from reference TRBV2 and TRBJ1-5): EPEVTQTPSHQVTQMGQEVILRCVPISNHLYFYWYRQILGQKVEFLVSFYNNEISEKSEIFDDQFSVERPDGSNFTLKIRSTKLEDSAMYFCASSEGTGVHNQPQHFGDGTRLSIL.

For the CDR3, the DNA is TGTGCCAGTAGCGAGCAGGGTTTTGGTGAGCAGTTCTTC. Translated, it gives CASSEQGFGEQFF. V usage is TRBV19 and J usage is TRBJ2-1, with D possibly being TRBD1 (5 bases). Trimming stripped 6 bases from V and 9 bases from J, with 15 bases between. Germline values: CDR1 LNHDA, CDR2 SQIVND (reference sequence). The length of the CDR3 is 13 residues.

The V call is TRBV19, the J call TRBJ1-1; perhaps TRBD1 as D (5 bases). Trimming removed 2 bases at V and 7 bases at J, with 11 bases between. The germline V gene has CDR1 LNHDA and CDR2 SQIVND (reference sequence). The CDR3 spans 13 residues. In nucleotides, the CDR3 is TGTGCCAGTAGTATACGGGCAGGGATTGAAGCTTTCTTT. Protein: CASSIRAGIEAFF.

As DNA, the CDR3 is TGTGCCAGCCACACCGGGGGGTCTACCTACGAGCAGTACTTC. Translating gives CASHTGGSTYEQYF. The chain joins TRBV6-5 to TRBJ2-7, with 7 bases matching TRBD2. Looked up from germline, CDR1 is MNHEY and CDR2 is SVGAGI. V was pared by 8 bases and J by 2 bases, with 9 bases of the junction left unmatched. The CDR3 totals 14 residues.

This clone was recorded once. This chain links TRBV28 with TRBJ2-7; the D is unclear. Germline CDR1 reads MDHEN; CDR2 reads SYDVKM. Between the trimmed V and J ends, which lost 2 bases and 4 bases, there was a span of 3 bases. The CDR3 consists of 11 residues. The CDR3 region has the DNA TGTGCCAGCAGTTTACGGTACGAGCAGTACTTC. Translated, it gives CASSLRYEQYF.